In this sample, the clone carrying this T cell receptor beta chain turned up many times. Its antigen is not known. This specimen comes from a study of blood T cells in healthy people across ages. Findings and limits, study-wide: Naive T cell percentage showed a strong correlation with TCR beta diversity.

Donors gave 8.5 to 10 milliliters of peripheral blood apiece. Primed by a sample-barcoded 5' primer and a J-beta primer mix, a second PCR proceeded for about 6 to 12 cycles. TCRdb passed the 5' RACE reads through MiXCR, listing each CDR3 protein once. The data show under 950,000 distinct CDR3 sequences, 22% seen once. The sample consisted of blood. This receptor was identified in a man in his sixties or seventies in good health.

In DNA form, the CDR3 reads TGTGCCAGCAGCGATTCTACCAGGACGCAGTATTTT. Encoded protein: CASSDSTRTQYF. This sequence joins TRBV9 and TRBJ2-3, with D uncertain. CDR3 length equals 12 residues. The V end lost 3 bases, the J end lost 9 bases, and 11 bases lay between the germline ends. Germline loops: CDR1 SGDLS, CDR2 YYNGEE.